This T cell receptor (beta chain) stems from a study of blood T cell repertoires in COVID-19 (dated by TCRdb to about 2020). Looking at the study overall: Samples from collaborators originated in the United States, Italy and Spain and spanned both the acute and convalescent phases of COVID-19. The repertoires were released in a freely available public database intended as a resource for research on the immune response to SARS-CoV-2. The samples were drawn from the first 160 participants of the ongoing ImmuneRACE study and from 950 to 1,500 subjects provided by 6 global collaborators. Deeply sampled blood TCRbeta repertoires from subjects exposed to, actively infected with, or recovered from COVID-19 were included in the dataset. The sample metadata nearly always contained a de-identified subject ID, COVID-19 status, age in years and sex. The prospective study material was composed of cDNA or gDNA derived from T cells, B-cell-depleted T cells, or PBMCs. HLA class I and class II types, where available, came from metadata supplied by the sample provider rather than from assay-based typing.

V is shortened by 8 bases, J by 8 bases, and the region joining them spans 16 bases. Inclusive of the bounding cysteine and phenylalanine, the CDR3 is 14 residues long. Here the CDR3 DNA is all that survives: 42 bases in frame from base 1. CDR1 and CDR2, looked up from the germline V gene, are MRHNA and SNTAGT. On the study overall, not on this receptor specifically: The amount of clinical and demographic metadata varied by source and participant and was provided uncurated.

For this clone: Its antigen specificity is not known. No qualities accompany the bases; no much larger clone lies one base away.

TCRbeta CDR3 regions were amplified from genomic DNA by means of the immunoSEQ Assay, a bias-controlled multiplex PCR. In the paper's pipeline: The number of nucleated cells in each sample was estimated from the amplification of reference gene primers within the assay. To quantify the absolute abundance of each unique TCRbeta CDR3 rearrangement, sequence reads were collapsed and filtered. For each sample, productive Simpson clonality was calculated by taking the square root of Simpson's diversity index across productive rearrangements. What TCRdb holds here is the immuneACCESS table cut down to in-frame rearrangements. Part of the clones is not present; checked against another copy, under half of the missing clones reflect an unresolved V gene, and the others are unexplained. V, J and clone size are taken as reported in that table, and D and trimming were inferred from the DNA itself. Across this sample there are 62,000 or so clones, with 88% seen only once. The ten largest clones capture more than 4% of the sample.

Whole blood was collected in K2EDTA tubes by collaborating institutions according to the institutions' own protocols. Collaborator samples were shipped for TCRbeta analysis as frozen whole blood, isolated PBMCs, or DNA extracted from either sample type. The source of this sequence is a human donor in a cohort sampled during active COVID-19. The sequence links TRBV6-4 to TRBJ1-6; perhaps TRBD1 is the D gene, with 5 bases matching. The material sequenced was peripheral blood. The sequenced DNA: TGTGCCAGCCGGCGGGACCCGGGGTATTCACCCCTCCACTTT. Its translation reads: CASRRDPGYSPLHF.